Below are 24 T cell receptor beta chains sequenced from a single sample in a study of blood T cell repertoires in COVID-19. Method: immunoSEQ multiplex PCR; TCRdb's copy keeps in-frame clones and lacks some. The profile shows about 130,000 clones, around 74% of them singletons. The sequenced sample consisted of peripheral blood. All receptors derive from a man aged 60 to 69 with acute or convalescent COVID-19.

This clone was detected once. The chain employs TRBV5-1 and TRBJ2-4, with TRBD2 matching over 11 bases. CDR1 is SGHRS and CDR2 is YFSETQ in the germline V gene. The CDR3 totals 14 residues. V lost 6 bases and J lost 7; bases outside the gene matches: 6. CDR3 loop: CASTYSGRENIQYF. The CDR3 bases are TGCGCCAGCACCTATAGCGGGAGGGAGAACATTCAGTACTTC.

V is TRBV11-3 and J is TRBJ2-7; no firm D call. Germline V CDR1 and CDR2: SGHNT, YENEEA. The CDR3 length is 13 residues. V was trimmed by 3 bases and J by 2 bases, leaving 8 bases between them. The CDR3 region has the DNA TGTGCCAGCAGCTTCCAGGTTCCCTACGAGCAGTACTTC. It translates to CASSFQVPYEQYF.

CDR3 amino acids: CSASLASGGNEQFF. The CDR3 coding sequence is TGCAGTGCTAGTTTGGCTAGCGGAGGCAATGAGCAGTTCTTC. This chain links TRBV20-1 with TRBJ2-1; 7 bases are a match to TRBD2. Trimming removed 3 bases from V and 6 bases from J; junction bases left unmatched: 8. Germline lookup yields CDR1 DFQATT and CDR2 SNEGSKA (reference sequence). This CDR3 region has 14 residues.

The rearrangement uses TRBV3-1 (or the pseudogene TRBV3-2) and TRBJ1-1; the D is unclear. From germline, CDR1 is LGHDT and CDR2 YNNKEL (reference sequence). This CDR3 region has 15 residues. With 0 bases removed from V and 1 base from J, the gap between germline ends came to 9 bases. CDR3 region: CASSQDFRGNTEAFF. The CDR3 nucleotides are TGTGCCAGCAGCCAAGATTTCAGAGGGAACACTGAAGCTTTCTTT.

This chain joins TRBV5-5 and TRBJ2-2; TRBD2 might be the D (5 bases). V was shortened by 4 bases and J by 0 bases, with 10 bases between the two germline ends. CDR1 and CDR2 from the germline V gene are SGHKS and YYEKEE (reference sequence). The CDR3 consists of 15 residues. The CDR3 region has the DNA TGTGCCAGCAGCCCGAGGGCAGCGAACACCGGGGAGCTGTTTTTT. It specifies CASSPRAANTGELFF.

J is TRBJ1-1 and V is TRBV6-6; 7 nucleotides agree with TRBD1. Germline trimming cut 6 bases from V and 0 bases from J; bases unmatched to any gene: 4. Germline CDR1 reads MNHNY; CDR2 reads SVGAGI (reference sequence). The CDR3 has 14 residues. The CDR3: CASSRQGMNTEAFF. The CDR3 nucleotides read TGTGCCAGCAGCCGACAGGGAATGAACACTGAAGCTTTCTTT.

This CDR3 is CASCRLARSSTNEQFF. The CDR3 region has the DNA TGTGCCAGTTGTCGACTAGCGAGGAGTAGTACCAATGAGCAGTTCTTC. The chain uses TRBV19 and TRBJ2-1; 8 bases agree with TRBD2. CDR1 LNHDA and CDR2 SQIVND come from the germline V gene (reference sequence). J gave up 6 bases and V 8 bases, and 15 bases lay outside the gene matches. CDR3 length equals 16 residues.

The J gene is TRBJ2-2, the V gene TRBV6-4, with 7 bases aligning to TRBD2. Germline V gene sequence: CDR1 MRHNA, CDR2 SNTAGT. The J segment lost 6 bases and the V segment lost 2 bases, leaving 9 bases of the junction unmatched. The CDR3 loop spans 16 amino acids. The CDR3 reads CASSDRRGGPPGELFF. The CDR3 region has the DNA TGTGCCAGCAGTGACCGGCGGGGAGGGCCCCCCGGGGAGCTGTTTTTT.

The rearrangement uses TRBV4-1 and TRBJ2-1, with D possibly being TRBD2 (6 bases). The germline gives CDR1 MGHRA, CDR2 YSYEKL. The CDR3 is made up of 16 amino acids. Trimming removed 7 bases at V and 0 bases at J, with 16 bases between. CDR3 DNA sequence: TGCGCCAGCATCAATTCTCCGACTAGCTCCTACAATGAGCAGTTCTTC. Translated: CASINSPTSSYNEQFF.

Only one count was recorded for this clone. The chain employs TRBV19 and TRBJ1-5; no clear D. The CDR3 loop spans 19 amino acids. Germline V CDR1 and CDR2: LNHDA, SQIVND (reference sequence). Trimming cost V 8 bases and J 2 bases, with 28 bases left between them. CDR3 sequence: CASGGSQRVIFRGNQPQHF. CDR3 DNA sequence: TGTGCCAGTGGAGGTTCCCAGAGGGTAATATTTAGGGGCAATCAGCCCCAGCATTTT.

The chain is built from TRBV6-5 and TRBJ1-4; a weak D match, TRBD1 (5 bases). This CDR3 region has 14 residues. Between the trimmed V and J ends, which lost 2 bases and 7 bases, there was a span of 11 bases. Germline V CDR1 and CDR2: MNHEY, SVGAGI. The CDR3 DNA is TGTGCCAGCAGTTACGGGGGAGGGCGTGAAAAACTGTTTTTT. It yields the protein CASSYGGGREKLFF.

The chain is built from TRBV7-2 and TRBJ2-2; D is perhaps TRBD2 (6 bases). Germline lookup yields CDR1 SGHTA and CDR2 FQGNSA. Trimming left V 4 bases short and J 4 bases short, with 10 bases between. The CDR3 has 14 amino acids. This CDR3 reads CASSYQAGTGELFF. Here the CDR3 DNA reads TGTGCCAGCAGCTATCAAGCGGGCACCGGGGAGCTGTTTTTT.

The chain employs TRBV11-2 and TRBJ2-1; 9 positions agree with TRBD1. The CDR3 is 16 residues long. Unmatched junction bases numbered 5, after V lost 1 base and J lost 4 bases. The germline gives CDR1 SGHAT, CDR2 FQNNGV. The CDR3, as DNA: TGTGCCAGCAGCTTAGTTGGGACAGGGCAATACAATGAGCAGTTCTTC. It specifies CASSLVGTGQYNEQFF.

The chain links TRBV7-9 to TRBJ2-1; a possible D gene is TRBD1 (5 bases). Germline CDR1 is SEHNR and CDR2 is FQNEAQ (reference sequence). CDR3 length: 11 residues. Trimming removed 4 bases from V and 15 bases from J, with 13 bases in between. The CDR3 reads CASSSGFVSFF. DNA for the CDR3: TGTGCCAGCAGCTCAGGGTTTGTTTCGTTCTTC.

The chain employs TRBV18 and TRBJ1-2, with D possibly being TRBD1 (5 bases). The V end lost 5 bases, the J end lost 5 bases, and 15 bases lay between the germline ends. From germline, CDR1 is KGHSH and CDR2 LQKENI. The CDR3 spans 14 residues. This chain's CDR3 is CASSVADSQYGYTF. Written as DNA, the CDR3 is TGTGCCAGCTCAGTCGCTGACAGTCAATATGGCTACACCTTC.

The rearrangement links TRBV19 to TRBJ1-1, with D maybe TRBD1 (5 bases). Trimming removed 9 bases from V and 1 base from J, with 12 bases in between. CDR3 length equals 13 residues. The germline V gene has CDR1 LNHDA and CDR2 SQIVND (reference sequence). CDR3: CASRPGQNTEAFF. CDR3 in DNA: TGTGCCAGCCGCCCAGGGCAGAACACTGAAGCTTTCTTT.

J is TRBJ1-2 and V is TRBV25-1; D gene ambiguous. The CDR3 totals 12 residues. Germline V lookup: CDR1 MGHDK, CDR2 SYGVNS. Trimming stripped 5 bases from V and 7 bases from J, with 11 bases between. This CDR3 reads CASSRGTGGYTF. The CDR3 DNA is TGTGCCAGCAGTCGGGGAACGGGTGGCTACACCTTC.

Turning to this clone: The same CDR3 can be traced to other DNA sequences in this sample. The J gene is TRBJ1-6, the V gene TRBV3-1 (or the pseudogene TRBV3-2); D is unresolved. Trimming removed 0 bases from V and 6 bases from J, with 6 bases in between. The length of the CDR3 is 14 residues. Germline V lookup: CDR1 LGHDT, CDR2 YNNKEL (reference sequence). CDR3 in amino acids: CASSQEAPNSPLHF. CDR3 bases: TGTGCCAGCAGCCAAGAGGCACCTAATTCACCCCTCCACTTT.

The V call is TRBV24-1, the J call TRBJ2-1; 8 bases are shared with TRBD2. The CDR3 sequence is 14 residues long. J lost 7 bases, V lost 5 bases, and 6 bases had no gene match. CDR1 KGHDR and CDR2 SFDVKD come from the germline V gene. CDR3 in amino acids: CATSAAGEVNEQFF. CDR3 in DNA: TGTGCCACCAGTGCAGCGGGAGAAGTAAATGAGCAGTTCTTC.

The chain carries TRBV5-4 and TRBJ2-4; tentatively, D is TRBD1 (5 bases). This CDR3 contains 15 residues. With 10 bases removed from V and 8 bases from J, the gap between germline ends came to 25 bases. The germline V gene has CDR1 SGHNT and CDR2 YYREEE (reference sequence). CDR3 nucleotides: TGTGCCTTATCCACAAGGGGTAAAGGGGCATACATTCAGTACTTC. Translated: CALSTRGKGAYIQYF. Full variable domain (outside the CDR3, taken from reference TRBV5-4 and TRBJ2-4): ETGVTQSPTHLIKTRGQQVTLRCSSQSGHNTVSWYQQALGQGPQFIFQYYREEENGRGNFPPRFSGLQFPNYSSELNVNALELDDSALYLCALSTRGKGAYIQYFGAGTRLSVL.

This chain joins TRBV6-5 and TRBJ1-6; TRBD1 might be the D (5 bases). V gave up 5 bases and J gave up 9 bases, with 17 bases separating them. The CDR3 contains 15 residues. Germline V CDR1 and CDR2: MNHEY, SVGAGI. CDR3 nucleotides: TGTGCCAGCAGTCTGGAGGGGCGTTTTGCTTCACCCCTCCACTTT. Translating gives CASSLEGRFASPLHF.

The J gene is TRBJ1-2, the V gene TRBV7-9; 7 bases match TRBD1. CDR3 length: 13 residues. With 0 bases clipped from V and 8 bases from J, the junction kept 3 bases outside the gene matches. Per the germline V gene, CDR1 is SEHNR and CDR2 is FQNEAQ (reference sequence). CDR3 sequence: CASSLAAGGGYTF. CDR3 sequence (DNA): TGTGCCAGCAGCTTAGCGGCAGGGGGAGGCTACACCTTC.

The CDR3 DNA reads as TGTGCCACGAAGGGCCCAGGACAGCTAAACGAGCAGTTCTTC. Translated, it gives CATKGPGQLNEQFF. The gene calls are TRBV24-1 and TRBJ2-1; weak D call: TRBD1 (6 bases). Trimming cost V 10 bases and J 10 bases, with 22 bases left between them. Per germline, CDR1 KGHDR and CDR2 SFDVKD. The CDR3 has 14 amino acids.

The J gene is TRBJ2-2, the V gene TRBV10-3; weak D call: TRBD1 (7 bases). Germline CDR1 reads ENHRY; CDR2 reads SYGVKD. V lost 6 bases and J lost 6, with 17 bases in between. This CDR3 has 15 amino acids. In DNA, the CDR3 is TGTGCCATCAGCCCTACAGGGGCGGGGTCCGGGGAGCTGTTTTTT. It specifies CAISPTGAGSGELFF.